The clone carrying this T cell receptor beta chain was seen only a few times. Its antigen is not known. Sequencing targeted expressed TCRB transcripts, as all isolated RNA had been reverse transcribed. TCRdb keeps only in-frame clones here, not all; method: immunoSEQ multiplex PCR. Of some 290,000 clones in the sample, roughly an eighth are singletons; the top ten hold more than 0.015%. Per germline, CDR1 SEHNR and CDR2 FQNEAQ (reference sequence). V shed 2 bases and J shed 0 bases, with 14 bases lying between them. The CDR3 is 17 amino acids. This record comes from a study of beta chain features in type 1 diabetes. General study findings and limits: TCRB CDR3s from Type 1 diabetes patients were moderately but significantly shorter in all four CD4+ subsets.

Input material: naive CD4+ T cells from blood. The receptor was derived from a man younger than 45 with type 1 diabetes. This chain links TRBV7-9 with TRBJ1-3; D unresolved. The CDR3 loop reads CASSLQRGLLSGNTIYF. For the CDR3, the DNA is TGTGCCAGCAGCTTACAGCGTGGCCTACTCTCTGGAAACACCATATATTTT.